This is a list of T cell receptor beta chains from one sample in a study of metastatic and nonmetastatic thyroid tumors. TCRdb reanalyzed the PCR reads via MiXCR. The sample has 72,000 or so clones, more than 15% seen once. The source material was blood. These receptors all come from a female donor with papillary thyroid cancer or a benign thyroid nodule (not recorded which). Some clones in this sample may be carry-over from other donors' samples. Each CDR3 is given with its conserved first and last residue. A D gene is named only where the DNA matches it firmly. Clone size is given for some rows only: seen once, a few or many times, or a class if the clone is expanded.

d_call	clone_size	j_call	v_call	cdr3_nt	cdr3_aa
TRBD1	once	TRBJ2-2	TRBV5-1	TGCGCCAGCAGCCCAGGGACAGGGGAAACCGGGGAGCTGTTTTTT	CASSPGTGETGELFF
-	many	TRBJ1-5	TRBV28	TGTGCCAGCAGTTACCCTGCGGGTGGGGGAGGTCAGCCCCAGCATTTT	CASSYPAGGGGQPQHF
TRBD2	many	TRBJ2-2	TRBV12-3/TRBV12-4	TGTGCCAGCAGGAGCGGGGGGAACACCGGGGAGCTGTTTTTT	CASRSGGNTGELFF
-	-	TRBJ2-2	TRBV28	TGTGCCAGCAGTCCACGCCGGACATCCTCTTCTAACACCGGGGAGCTGTTTTTT	CASSPRRTSSSNTGELFF
TRBD2	many	TRBJ2-3	TRBV5-6	TGTGCCAGCAGCTTGCCGATAGCGGGAGGGAGCACAGATACGCAGTATTTT	CASSLPIAGGSTDTQYF
-	many	TRBJ2-7	TRBV19	TGTGCCAGTAGTAGGGGTATGGGTGCTTCGAGCTCCTACGAGCAGTACTTC	CASSRGMGASSSYEQYF
TRBD2	-	TRBJ2-1	TRBV11-1	TGTGCCAGCAGCATTCGGACTAGCGGGATCAATGAGCAGTTCTTC	CASSIRTSGINEQFF
-	many	TRBJ2-1	TRBV28	TGTGCCAGTAGTGCGGTTGAGTCCTACAATGAGCAGTTCTTC	CASSAVESYNEQFF
-	many	TRBJ1-2	TRBV29-1	TGCAGCGTGACGACAGGAGGGGGCTATGGCTACACCTTC	CSVTTGGGYGYTF
TRBD2	-	TRBJ2-2	TRBV20-1	TGCAGTGCTAGTCCCCCCTGGGGGACTAGCGGGAACGTTTACACCGGGGAGCTGTTTTTT	CSASPPWGTSGNVYTGELFF
-	-	TRBJ2-1	TRBV28	TGTGCCAGCGAGGGGGAGTCTTGGGAGCAGTTCTTC	CASEGESWEQFF
-	-	TRBJ1-5	TRBV20-1	TGCAGTGCCTCCCTTCCGGAGACATATAGCAATCAGCCCCAGCATTTT	CSASLPETYSNQPQHF
-	-	TRBJ1-1	TRBV27	TGTGCCAGCAGTTTATCTTTGGGCACTGAAGCTTTCTTT	CASSLSLGTEAFF